This TCR beta chain was captured by sequencing in a study of T cell changes during pregnancy in multiple sclerosis. The data were produced by immunoSEQ multiplex PCR, yet TCRdb's version contains in-frame clones alone and is incomplete. In the table there are around 70,000 clones, approximately 94% of which are singletons. The germline V gene has CDR1 MNHEY and CDR2 SMNVEV (reference sequence). CDR3 length: 16 residues. V was trimmed by 2 bases and J by 7 bases, leaving 20 bases between them. The sequencing used peripheral blood, collected in the third trimester of pregnancy. This receptor was identified in a female donor with multiple sclerosis, enrolled in a pregnancy study. The chain recombines TRBV27 with TRBJ1-2; D remains ambiguous. The CDR3 spells CASSLIPPPGRFGYTF. The CDR3 DNA reads TGTGCCAGCAGTTTAATTCCGCCCCCTGGCAGGTTTGGCTACACCTTC.